The clone carrying this T cell receptor (beta chain) has a handful of counts. These data are taken from a study of T-cell reconstitution after alpha-beta-depleted transplantation in children. This CDR3 is built from 14 residues. V was pared by 1 base and J by 6 bases, with 10 bases between. This sample's TCRbeta library carried unique molecular identifier barcodes. MiXCR, applied by TCRdb to the PCR reads, yields one record per CDR3 protein. The data hold 700,000 to 950,000 distinct CDR3 sequences, with about 15% observed a single time. Source: PBMCs, mostly from graft donor cells, taken 360 days after TCRalphabeta/CD19-depleted stem cell transplant. This sequence joins TRBV12-3 or TRBV12-4 and TRBJ2-1; possible D gene TRBD1, 6 bases. This receptor was obtained from a male patient younger than 18 who had a stem cell transplant for acute lymphoblastic leukemia, so the T cells may come from the graft donor. The CDR3 region is CASSLGGPANEQFF. CDR3 nucleotide sequence: TGTGCCAGCAGTTTAGGGGGGCCGGCCAATGAGCAGTTCTTC.